Detailed here is one T cell receptor beta chain. As yet, its antigen is unknown. In germline, CDR1 is SGHRS, CDR2 YFSETQ. This CDR3 is 14 amino acids long. The junction had 7 bases not matched to a gene; V was cut back by 4 bases and J by 3 bases. An input of about 0.45 to 1 ug of RNA was subjected to reverse transcription using random hexamers. Multiplex immunoSEQ PCR targeted 54 Vbeta and 13 Jbeta TCR beta segments. In TCRdb, the immunoSEQ multiplex PCR reads were re-called with MiXCR into one record per CDR3 protein. The sample lists around 160,000 distinct CDR3 sequences, just over 90% occurring once. The entry originates in a study of CD8 T cells in Susac syndrome. Peripheral blood CD8+ and CD4+ T cells were profiled by TCR beta sequencing. TEMRA cells were FACS-enriched, while CD8+ and CD4+ T cells were negatively isolated. Whole-study findings and limits: As the study acknowledged, the number of individuals who were part of its TCR sequencing and HLA analysis was relatively small.

The source material was CD4+ T cells from PBMCs. The chain joins TRBV5-1 to TRBJ2-7; 7 bases align to TRBD1. This TCR was recovered from a human donor in good health. CDR3 residues: CASSLMDRYYEQYF. The CDR3 DNA reads TGCGCCAGCAGCCTGATGGACAGGTACTACGAGCAGTACTTC.